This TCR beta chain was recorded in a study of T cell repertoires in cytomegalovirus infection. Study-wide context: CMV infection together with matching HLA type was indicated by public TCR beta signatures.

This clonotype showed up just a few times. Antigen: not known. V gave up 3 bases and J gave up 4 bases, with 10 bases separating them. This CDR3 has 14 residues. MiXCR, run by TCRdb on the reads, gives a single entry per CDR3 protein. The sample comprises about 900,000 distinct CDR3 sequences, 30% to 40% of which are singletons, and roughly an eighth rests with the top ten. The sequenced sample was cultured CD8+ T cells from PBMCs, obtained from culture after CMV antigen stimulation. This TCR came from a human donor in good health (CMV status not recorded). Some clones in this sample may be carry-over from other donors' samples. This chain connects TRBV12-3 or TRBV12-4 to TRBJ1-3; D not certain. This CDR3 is CASSLAPGGNTIYF. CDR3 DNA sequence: TGTGCCAGCAGTTTGGCGCCCGGCGGAAACACCATATATTTT.